The 24 T cell receptor beta chains listed next were all sequenced from one sample in a study of Ad26.COV2.S vaccination and SARS-CoV-2 variants. Profiling relied on immunoSEQ multiplex PCR, and the TCRdb table lists in-frame clones only, not all of them. Here the sample spans some 390,000 clones, 89% being singletons. Stated treatment: some 20 received Ad26.COV2.S at low or high dose, single or two shots; 5 received placebo; per-sample allocation not given. All samples were drawn on day 63, counting from the first vaccine or placebo injection. The sequencing here drew on peripheral blood, taken in a trial of Ad26.COV2.S vaccine versus placebo. All receptors derive from a person aged 18 to 59 who received the Ad26.COV2.S COVID-19 vaccine or a placebo.

J is TRBJ1-4 and V is TRBV28; D unresolved. The V gene's germline CDR1 is MDHEN and CDR2 SYDVKM. V lost 4 bases and J 7 bases, leaving 7 bases between the germline ends. CDR3 size: 12 residues. This CDR3 is CASSSSPEKLFF. CDR3 coding DNA: TGTGCCAGCAGTTCAAGCCCTGAAAAACTGTTTTTT.

This chain joins TRBV7-9 and TRBJ2-5; D not certain. CDR1 is SEHNR and CDR2 is FQNEAQ in the germline V gene (reference sequence). CDR3 size: 14 residues. The V end was cut by 7 bases, the J end by 5 bases, with 17 bases between. The DNA of the CDR3 is TGTGCCAGCAATGGACCCAACGAAGGGGAGACCCAGTACTTC. It is translated as CASNGPNEGETQYF.

The gene calls are TRBV5-5 and TRBJ2-7; 7 bases are a match to TRBD1. The CDR3 sequence is 15 residues long. The germline gives CDR1 SGHKS, CDR2 YYEKEE (reference sequence). With V trimmed by 0 bases and J by 0 bases, 3 bases remained unmatched. Here the CDR3 reads CASSLEGQSSYEQYF. DNA for the CDR3: TGTGCCAGCAGCTTGGAGGGACAGTCCTCCTACGAGCAGTACTTC.

J is TRBJ1-1 and V is TRBV6-1, with 9 bases matching TRBD1. This CDR3 is 17 amino acids long. V lost 2 bases, J lost 1 base, and 8 bases stayed unmatched. Germline V gene sequence: CDR1 MNHNS, CDR2 SASEGT. This CDR3 is CASSETVTGGRNTEAFF. CDR3 DNA sequence: TGTGCCAGCAGTGAAACGGTGACAGGGGGGAGGAACACTGAAGCTTTCTTT.

V is TRBV19 and J is TRBJ1-6; possible D gene TRBD1, 5 bases. V lost 5 bases to trimming and J lost 8 bases, with 13 bases between them. Germline V gene lookup returns CDR1 LNHDA and CDR2 SQIVND (reference sequence). This CDR3 contains 14 residues. CDR3 residues: CASSSRGGDSPLHF. The CDR3 DNA is TGTGCCAGTAGTTCGAGGGGTGGAGATTCACCCCTCCACTTT.

CDR3 in DNA: TGTGCCAGCTCCCTACAGGTACCACACACAGATACGCAGTATTTT. It translates to CASSLQVPHTDTQYF. The genes are TRBV18 and TRBJ2-3, with a tentative D call TRBD1 (5 bases). Looked up from germline, CDR1 is KGHSH and CDR2 is LQKENI. V lost 6 bases and J lost 2, with 15 bases in between. The CDR3 is 15 amino acids.

The V and J genes are TRBV27 and TRBJ2-1, with D unclear. The CDR3 totals 15 residues. Trimming took 0 bases from V and 0 from J, leaving 6 bases between them. Per germline, CDR1 MNHEY and CDR2 SMNVEV (reference sequence). The DNA of the CDR3 is TGTGCCAGCAGTTTATCTTTACCCTCCTACAATGAGCAGTTCTTC. Translating it yields CASSLSLPSYNEQFF.

The CDR3 loop reads CAWSPENYGYTF. DNA for the CDR3: TGTGCCTGGAGTCCGGAGAACTATGGCTACACCTTC. This sequence joins TRBV30 and TRBJ1-2; D call uncertain. CDR1 GTSNPN and CDR2 SVGIG come from the germline V gene (reference sequence). The CDR3 extends over 12 amino acids. The V and J ends lost 2 bases and 2 bases respectively, with 6 bases between them.

The gene calls are TRBV6-5 and TRBJ1-5; 9 bases are shared with TRBD1. Germline V gene lookup returns CDR1 MNHEY and CDR2 SVGAGI. The trim removed 8 bases at V and 5 bases at J, leaving 10 bases unmatched. The CDR3 contains 15 residues. CDR3 region: CASSEFTGGHQPQHF. For the CDR3, the DNA is TGTGCCAGCTCCGAATTTACAGGGGGCCATCAGCCCCAGCATTTT.

This rearrangement joins TRBV7-3 to TRBJ1-6, with D unresolved. Trimming shortened V by 3 bases and J by 5 bases, and 5 bases separated the two germline ends. This CDR3 contains 13 residues. Germline CDR1 SGHTA, CDR2 FQGTGA. The DNA of the CDR3 is TGTGCCAGCAGCTTTGGGGATAATTCACCCCTCCACTTT. Translating gives CASSFGDNSPLHF.

CDR3 DNA: TGTGCCAGCAGCTCCCTTCTAGCGCGCAATGAGCAGTTCTTC. It encodes CASSSLLARNEQFF. V and J are TRBV7-9 and TRBJ2-1, with D perhaps matching TRBD2 (6 bases). V dropped 4 bases and J dropped 6 bases, with 13 bases sitting between them. Germline V lookup: CDR1 SEHNR, CDR2 FQNEAQ (reference sequence). The CDR3 covers 14 residues.

This clone appeared a single time. The chain uses TRBV5-1 and TRBJ2-1; no clear D. The germline V gene encodes CDR1 SGHRS and CDR2 YFSETQ. V was clipped by 1 base and J by 8 bases, with 13 bases between them. CDR3 length: 14 amino acids. The DNA for the CDR3 is TGCGCCAGCAGCTTGTTGTACAATCGAGATGAGCAGTTCTTC. Translating it yields CASSLLYNRDEQFF. The full variable domain, rest sourced from reference TRBV5-1 and TRBJ2-1, is KAGVTQTPRYLIKTRGQQVTLSCSPISGHRSVSWYQQTPGQGLQFLFEYFSETQRNKGNFPGRFSGRQFSNSRSEMNVSTLELGDSALYLCASSLLYNRDEQFFGPGTRLTVL.

V gene TRBV24-1 combines with J gene TRBJ2-5; 10 bases are a match to TRBD2. Trimming removed 4 bases from V and 7 bases from J; junction bases left unmatched: 11. The CDR3 sequence is 16 residues long. CDR1 and CDR2 from the germline V gene are KGHDR and SFDVKD. CDR3 bases: TGTGCCACCAGTGACACTAGCGGGATCGGGGGAGGGACCCAGTACTTC. Translated, it gives CATSDTSGIGGGTQYF.

This chain uses TRBV5-1 with TRBJ2-1; D remains unclear. In germline, CDR1 is SGHRS, CDR2 YFSETQ. Trimming cost V 3 bases and J 2 bases, with 12 bases left between them. This CDR3 is built from 15 residues. CDR3 amino acids: CASSSDLFAYNEQFF. DNA for the CDR3: TGCGCCAGCAGCTCAGACTTGTTCGCCTACAATGAGCAGTTCTTC.

The rearrangement joins TRBV11-2 to TRBJ2-1; the D is unclear. Germline V gene data show CDR1 as SGHAT and CDR2 as FQNNGV. This CDR3 has 13 amino acids. Deletions cut 6 bases from V and 5 bases from J, with 11 bases between. CDR3 in amino acids: CASRTKSHNEQFF. The CDR3 region has the DNA TGTGCCAGCAGAACAAAAAGTCACAATGAGCAGTTCTTC.

The chain combines TRBV5-4 with TRBJ2-2; either TRBD1 or TRBD2 may supply D (5 bases each). The CDR3 length is 15 residues. CDR1 is SGHNT and CDR2 is YYREEE in the germline V gene (reference sequence). The ends were cut back, 6 bases at V and 7 bases at J, with 19 bases in the middle. The CDR3 coding sequence is TGTGCCAGCACCCGGGACCACCGGGTCGGCGGGGAGCTGTTTTTT. This codes for CASTRDHRVGGELFF.

The table lists this clone with a count of one. This chain uses TRBV5-1 with TRBJ2-3, with 12 bases fitting TRBD2. The CDR3 runs to 17 residues. The V and J ends lost 4 bases and 0 bases, in that order; junction bases with no gene match: 6. CDR1 is SGHRS, CDR2 YFSETQ, per germline. CDR3 DNA sequence: TGCGCCAGCAGCCCAAAACTAGCGGGAGGTAGCACAGATACGCAGTATTTT. Encoded protein: CASSPKLAGGSTDTQYF.

The V gene is TRBV18, the J gene TRBJ1-2; TRBD1 matches 7 bases. With 3 bases clipped from V and 5 bases from J, the junction kept 12 bases outside the gene matches. This CDR3 has 16 residues. The germline CDR1 and CDR2 sequences are KGHSH and LQKENI. The CDR3 reads CASSPLPPGQKYGYTF. The CDR3, as DNA: TGTGCCAGCTCACCGCTTCCTCCGGGACAGAAATATGGCTACACCTTC.

As concerns this clone: Additional DNA sequences in this sample encode the identical CDR3. The rearrangement links TRBV28 to TRBJ1-4, with D possibly TRBD1 on 6 matching bases. The germline V and J ends were trimmed by 2 bases and 5 bases, with 9 bases remaining between them. In germline, CDR1 is MDHEN, CDR2 SYDVKM. The CDR3 runs to 14 residues. CDR3 in amino acids: CASSLGGTNEKLFF. The CDR3 DNA reads TGTGCCAGCAGTTTAGGGGGCACAAATGAAAAACTGTTTTTT.

The sample holds one count of this clone. The chain recombines TRBV4-1 with TRBJ1-4; tentative D call: TRBD1 (6 bases). CDR1 MGHRA and CDR2 YSYEKL come from the germline V gene. V was cut by 8 bases and J by 7 bases, with 17 bases left in between. This CDR3 contains 14 residues. CDR3 nucleotide sequence: TGCGCCAGCCACTTAGGCAGGGGAGGTGAAAAACTGTTTTTT. This encodes CASHLGRGGEKLFF.

V usage is TRBV27 and J usage is TRBJ1-5, with 7 bases lining up with TRBD1. V lost 6 bases, J lost 3 bases, and 11 bases stayed unmatched. The CDR3 sequence is 16 residues long. Germline CDR1 MNHEY, CDR2 SMNVEV (reference sequence). The CDR3 reads CASRSRGRNTNQPQHF. Written as DNA, the CDR3 is TGTGCCAGCAGATCAAGGGGGCGGAATACCAATCAGCCCCAGCATTTT.

V usage is TRBV28 and J usage is TRBJ1-2; 9 bases are a match to TRBD1. CDR1 is MDHEN, CDR2 SYDVKM, per germline. The CDR3 consists of 16 residues. V shed 6 bases and J 0 bases; nucleotides not matched to a gene: 8. In nucleotides, the CDR3 is TGTGCCAGCAGGAGGACCGGGACAGGGACTAACTATGGCTACACCTTC. It codes for CASRRTGTGTNYGYTF.

The chain has TRBV6-5 and TRBJ1-2; D gene uncertain. The V gene's germline CDR1 is MNHEY and CDR2 SVGAGI. Trimming removed 8 bases from V and 6 bases from J, with 16 bases in between. The CDR3 is 13 amino acids. Written as DNA, the CDR3 is TGTGCCAGCCGCGTCCGGGGTTCAGATGGCTACACCTTC. Protein product: CASRVRGSDGYTF.

The V and J genes are TRBV28 and TRBJ2-1; no clear D gene. Trimming removed 3 bases at V and 7 bases at J, with 16 bases between. In germline, CDR1 is MDHEN, CDR2 SYDVKM. This CDR3 is built from 15 residues. CDR3 bases: TGTGCCAGCAGTTTTCCCGCCGCGGCTGTTAATGAGCAGTTCTTC. Encoded protein: CASSFPAAAVNEQFF.